This TCR beta chain was identified during a study of cytomegalovirus exposure and HLA in healthy donors. The wider study: An earlier analysis identified 100 million to 130 million unique TCR beta sequences in about 179 million T cells. Study-wide results and limits: Altogether, about 160 TCR beta chains were recorded as cytomegalovirus-associated. The classifier reportedly diagnosed cytomegalovirus status with high specificity and sensitivity.

This CDR3 contains 14 residues. With V trimmed by 3 bases and J by 1 base, 1 base remained unmatched. The germline V gene has CDR1 LGHNA and CDR2 YNFKEQ. Remarks on this clone: The antigen is not known.

In the PCR, 60 Vbeta and 13 Jbeta primers were used. The method was immunoSEQ multiplex PCR; TCRdb's version includes in-frame clones alone and lacks a portion of them. This sample has 70,000 to 100,000 clones, with 80% found just once. The source of this sequence is a woman in her forties or fifties in good health and CMV-seropositive. Sequenced: PBMCs. The chain joins TRBV4-2 to TRBJ1-1; 8 bases match TRBD1. The CDR3 nucleotides are TGTGCCAGCAGCCAGGACAGGGCGAACACTGAAGCTTTCTTT. Protein: CASSQDRANTEAFF.